This T cell receptor (beta chain) was identified in a study of blood T cell repertoires in COVID-19. As for the study in general: The United States, Italy and Spain were the sources of the acute and convalescent COVID-19 samples. Sources were T cells, B-cell-depleted T cells, or PBMCs; the material itself was cDNA or gDNA.

Germline CDR1 reads SGHVS; CDR2 reads FQNEAQ. The CDR3 is 14 amino acids. Trimming removed 4 bases from V and 7 bases from J; junction bases left unmatched: 4. Original processing notes: For nucleated cells, counts were estimated from reference gene primer amplification. Sequencing used immunoSEQ multiplex PCR; TCRdb keeps in-frame clones, though not all of them. V and J calls and clone size are as listed in that table; D and trimming were resolved from the DNA. The table shows about 65,000 clones, with around four fifths occurring only once. Sequencing was performed on peripheral blood. The rearrangement uses TRBV7-8 and TRBJ1-6, with 7 nucleotides matching TRBD1. The sequence was obtained from a human donor in a cohort sampled during active COVID-19. The CDR3 loop reads CASSSGQINSPLHF. CDR3 bases: TGTGCCAGCAGCTCGGGACAGATCAATTCACCCCTCCACTTT.